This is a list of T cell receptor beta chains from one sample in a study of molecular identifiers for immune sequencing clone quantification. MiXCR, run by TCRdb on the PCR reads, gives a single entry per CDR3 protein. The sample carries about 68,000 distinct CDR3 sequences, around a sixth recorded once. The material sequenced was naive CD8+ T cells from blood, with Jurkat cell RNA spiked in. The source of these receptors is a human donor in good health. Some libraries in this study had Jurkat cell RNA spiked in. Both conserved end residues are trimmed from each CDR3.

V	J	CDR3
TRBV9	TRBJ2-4	ASSPSGALKNIQY
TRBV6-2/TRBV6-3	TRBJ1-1	ASSYSGVTEAF
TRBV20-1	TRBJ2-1	SAREREGIGPYNEQF
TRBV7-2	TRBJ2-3	ASSFSGLGGDTQY
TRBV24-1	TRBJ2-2	ATSGVEGPNTGELF
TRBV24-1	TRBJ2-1	ATSDFRREFGNEQF
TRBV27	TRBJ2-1	ASSPWTSGRAQNEQF
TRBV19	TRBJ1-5	ASSIGGGSNQPQH
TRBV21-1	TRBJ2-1	ASSNASSSSYNEQF
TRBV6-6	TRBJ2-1	ASSWSTYNEQF
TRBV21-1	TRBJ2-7	ASTRTANPYEQY
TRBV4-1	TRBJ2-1	ASSPLISGVNEQF
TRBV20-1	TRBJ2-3	SASSVLAGGTDTQY
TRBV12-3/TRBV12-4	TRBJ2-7	ASSLFSGSDEQY
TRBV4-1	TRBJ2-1	ASSHRQYNEQF
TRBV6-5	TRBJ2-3	ASSLISGSGDTQY
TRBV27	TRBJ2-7	ASSSGGNYEQY
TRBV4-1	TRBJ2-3	ASSQEGTSVVVDTQY
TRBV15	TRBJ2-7	ATSKPGLELGEQY
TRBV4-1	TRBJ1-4	ASSQRAGGKEKLF
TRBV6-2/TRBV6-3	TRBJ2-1	ASMYWDEQF
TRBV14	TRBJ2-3	ASSQVLSAGRTDTQY
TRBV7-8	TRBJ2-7	ASSPLGGGIYEQY
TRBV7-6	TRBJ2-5	ASSLVWGEYQETQY
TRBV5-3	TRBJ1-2	ASSLVSGSEGYT
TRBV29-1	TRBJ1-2	SVEDHRTGAYGYT
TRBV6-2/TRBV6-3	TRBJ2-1	ASSYGSGVNEQF
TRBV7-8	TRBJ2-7	ASSSTSGSFEQY
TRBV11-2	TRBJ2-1	ASSLDGLVPYNEQF
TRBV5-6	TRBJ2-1	ASSYFAGAYNEQF
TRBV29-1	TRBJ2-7	SVGRADSYEQY
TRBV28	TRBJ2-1	AGSHSRFDRASYNEQF
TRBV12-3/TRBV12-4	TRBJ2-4	ASSLGQYIAKNIQY
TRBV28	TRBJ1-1	ATQSAGENTEAF
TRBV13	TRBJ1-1	ASSPGTTEAF
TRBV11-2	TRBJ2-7	ASSSWDRTPYEQY